This entry concerns a single T cell receptor (beta chain). Its antigen is as yet unknown. The method was immunoSEQ multiplex PCR; TCRdb's version includes in-frame clones alone and lacks a portion of them. Of roughly 2,300,000 clones in the sample, about nine tenths were seen once. This record belongs to a study of shared clonotypes between healthy human individuals. The overall study: The cohort comprised a couple of women and a few men. Their ages spanned 18 to 49 years. Broader study findings: As a rule, naive subsets had a larger estimated richness than memory subsets. With few donors, the genetic and exposure-history diversity represented was limited.

V lost 6 bases and J lost 6, with 20 bases in between. Germline CDR1 SGHRS, CDR2 YFSETQ. The CDR3 totals 15 residues. The TCR originated in a man aged 18 to 29 in good health. Some clones in this sample may be carry-over from other donors' samples. This chain joins TRBV5-1 and TRBJ2-3; D tentatively reads TRBD1 or TRBD2 (5 bases each). The sample taken for sequencing was naive CD4+ T cells from PBMCs. Subset indicated: CD45RA+ positively selected. CDR3 coding DNA: TGCGCCAGCACCAATCAGGACGGGGCAGGGGATACGCAGTATTTT. Protein: CASTNQDGAGDTQYF.